This passage covers 22 T cell receptor beta chains from one sample sequenced in a study of T cell changes during pregnancy in multiple sclerosis. Libraries were prepared by immunoSEQ multiplex PCR; TCRdb keeps only in-frame clonotypes and omits some of them. The table includes 30,000 or so clones, roughly nine tenths detected once. Sequenced material: CD8+ T cells from peripheral blood mononuclear cells, taken in the third trimester of pregnancy. These TCRs come from a female donor with multiple sclerosis, enrolled in a pregnancy study.

This clone has just one count. The chain has TRBV6-1 and TRBJ2-3; 7 bases are shared with TRBD1. V dropped 5 bases and J dropped 2; count of bases not matched to a gene: 4. The germline V gene has CDR1 MNHNS and CDR2 SASEGT. The CDR3 extends over 14 amino acids. DNA of the CDR3: TGTGCCAGCAGTCGGGACAGACTCACAGATACGCAGTATTTT. It codes for CASSRDRLTDTQYF.

The gene calls are TRBV7-6 and TRBJ2-1, with D perhaps TRBD1 (6 bases). The CDR3 is made up of 14 amino acids. Germline CDR1 SGHVS, CDR2 FNYEAQ. Trimming removed 2 bases from V and 1 base from J, with 6 bases in between. The CDR3 sequence is CASSLQGSYNEQFF. In DNA, the CDR3 is TGTGCCAGCAGCTTACAGGGGTCCTACAATGAGCAGTTCTTC.

CDR3 in amino acids: CASTGGANYGYTF. DNA for the CDR3: TGCGCCAGCACCGGGGGGGCTAACTATGGCTACACCTTC. The chain employs TRBV5-1 and TRBJ1-2; weak D call: TRBD1 (5 bases). Germline V gene data show CDR1 as SGHRS and CDR2 as YFSETQ. This CDR3 has 13 residues. V gave up 6 bases and J gave up 0 bases, with 9 bases separating them.

The V call is TRBV7-2, the J call TRBJ2-3; TRBD2 aligns across 8 bases. V was pared by 0 bases and J by 6 bases, with 11 bases of the junction left unmatched. CDR1 and CDR2 from the germline V gene are SGHTA and FQGNSA. The CDR3 covers 17 residues. CDR3 region: CASSLASGRGAGDTQYF. As DNA, the CDR3 is TGTGCCAGCAGCTTAGCGTCGGGGCGGGGGGCCGGGGATACGCAGTATTTT.

The CDR3 coding sequence is TGTGCCAGCAGCTTTATCGGGACTAGCGGGGGCCTATCCTACGAGCAGTACTTC. As protein: CASSFIGTSGGLSYEQYF. The chain joins TRBV5-6 to TRBJ2-7; 14 nucleotides agree with TRBD2. The germline V gene has CDR1 SGHDT and CDR2 YYEEEE. The CDR3 runs 18 residues. Germline trimming cut 2 bases from V and 1 base from J; bases unmatched to any gene: 8.

CDR3 protein: CASSLKGQGAYEQYF. Written as DNA, the CDR3 is TGTGCCAGCAGCTTGAAGGGACAGGGGGCCTACGAGCAGTACTTC. The V call is TRBV5-4, the J call TRBJ2-7; 11 bases are shared with TRBD1. Germline V gene lookup returns CDR1 SGHNT and CDR2 YYREEE (reference sequence). Losses at the gene ends were 1 base for V and 2 bases for J; bases not matched to a gene: 2. The CDR3 covers 15 residues.

The chain links TRBV5-1 to TRBJ1-1; TRBD1 aligns across 7 bases. CDR1 and CDR2 (germline): SGHRS, YFSETQ. The CDR3 totals 12 residues. V lost 4 bases, J lost 3 bases, and 0 bases stayed unmatched. In nucleotides, the CDR3 is TGCGCCAGCAGCACAGGGGACACTGAAGCTTTCTTT. It yields the protein CASSTGDTEAFF. Combining the CDR3 with reference TRBV5-1 and TRBJ1-1 gives the whole variable domain KAGVTQTPRYLIKTRGQQVTLSCSPISGHRSVSWYQQTPGQGLQFLFEYFSETQRNKGNFPGRFSGRQFSNSRSEMNVSTLELGDSALYLCASSTGDTEAFFGQGTRLTVV.

CDR3 protein: CASETGSGELFF. CDR3 coding DNA: TGCGCCAGCGAGACAGGGTCCGGGGAGCTGTTTTTT. This chain links TRBV10-2 with TRBJ2-2, with TRBD1 matching 7 bases. Trimming removed 8 bases from V and 6 bases from J; junction bases left unmatched: 3. This CDR3 has 12 residues. Germline V gives CDR1 WSHSY, CDR2 SAAADI.

The J gene is TRBJ1-2, the V gene TRBV5-6, with 8 bases matching TRBD1. This CDR3 is built from 17 residues. In germline, CDR1 is SGHDT, CDR2 YYEEEE. Trimming cost V 0 bases and J 4 bases; bases outside gene matches: 11. CDR3 sequence (DNA): TGTGCCAGCAGCTTGGGGGCAGGGGGCGCCCCGGGCTATGGCTACACCTTC. It translates to CASSLGAGGAPGYGYTF.

The chain combines TRBV12-5 with TRBJ2-1; the match to TRBD2 covers 7 bases. The CDR3 totals 13 residues. The V and J ends lost 8 bases and 7 bases, in that order; junction bases with no gene match: 8. CDR1 LGHNT and CDR2 FRNRAP come from the germline V gene. CDR3: CASQDGRRNEQFF. The CDR3, as DNA: TGTGCTAGTCAGGACGGGAGGAGGAATGAGCAGTTCTTC.

The chain uses TRBV4-2 and TRBJ1-5; 8 bases fit TRBD1. Losses at the gene ends were 4 bases for V and 0 bases for J; bases not matched to a gene: 20. This CDR3 is built from 21 residues. Germline assignment: CDR1 LGHNA and CDR2 YNFKEQ. The CDR3 nucleotides are TGTGCCAGCAGCCTCACCCTCTACAGGAGACAGGGGCCCGATAGCAATCAGCCCCAGCATTTT. Protein product: CASSLTLYRRQGPDSNQPQHF.

A single count supports this clone. This rearrangement joins TRBV7-2 to TRBJ2-7; the match to TRBD2 covers 12 bases. This CDR3 comprises 16 residues. Germline V gene data show CDR1 as SGHTA and CDR2 as FQGNSA. Germline trimming cut 1 base from V and 3 bases from J; bases unmatched to any gene: 4. The CDR3 DNA follows: TGTGCCAGCAGCTTAGGGCTAGCGGGAGGGTACTACGAGCAGTACTTC. Translation gives CASSLGLAGGYYEQYF.

The rearrangement uses TRBV7-9 and TRBJ2-5; possible D gene TRBD2, 6 bases. The germline CDR1 and CDR2 sequences are SEHNR and FQNEAQ (reference sequence). Trimming removed 5 bases at V and 4 bases at J, with 17 bases between. The CDR3 has 15 residues. For the CDR3, the DNA is TGTGCCAGCAGCCCGCCGGGGGTGGATCGAGAGACCCAGTACTTC. It translates to CASSPPGVDRETQYF. The whole variable domain, filled in from reference TRBV7-9 and TRBJ2-5, reads DTGVSQNPRHKITKRGQNVTFRCDPISEHNRLYWYRQTLGQGPEFLTYFQNEAQLEKSRLLSDRFSAERPKGSFSTLEIQRTEQGDSAMYLCASSPPGVDRETQYFGPGTRLLVL.

With respect to this clone: This clone may be a read error of a much larger clone one base away. The genes are TRBV6-5 and TRBJ2-1; TRBD2 matches 7 bases. The trim removed 4 bases at V and 9 bases at J, leaving 9 bases unmatched. From germline, CDR1 is MNHEY and CDR2 SVGAGI. CDR3 length equals 14 residues. CDR3 DNA sequence: TGTGCCAGCAGTTCTTCTAGCGGAGACAGTGAGCAGTTCTTC. Translation gives CASSSSSGDSEQFF.

The rearrangement uses TRBV5-4 and TRBJ1-5; 9 bases are shared with TRBD1. Trimming removed 0 bases from V and 9 bases from J; junction bases left unmatched: 7. This CDR3 has 15 residues. Per the germline V gene, CDR1 is SGHNT and CDR2 is YYREEE (reference sequence). The CDR3 here is CASSLDPGTGWPQHF. CDR3 DNA: TGTGCCAGCAGCTTGGACCCCGGGACAGGGTGGCCCCAGCATTTT.

The V gene is TRBV18, the J gene TRBJ2-1, with D perhaps TRBD1 (5 bases). V was clipped by 5 bases and J by 6 bases, with 11 bases between them. Germline CDR1 KGHSH, CDR2 LQKENI. The CDR3 has 13 amino acids. CDR3 sequence (DNA): TGTGCCAGCTCATCAGACAGACGCAATGAGCAGTTCTTC. It codes for CASSSDRRNEQFF.

The J gene is TRBJ2-1, the V gene TRBV7-6; 7 positions match TRBD2. This CDR3 contains 16 residues. J gave up 2 bases and V 2 bases, and 6 bases lay outside the gene matches. Germline values: CDR1 SGHVS, CDR2 FNYEAQ. CDR3 region: CASSLRLAVAYNEQFF. The CDR3 nucleotides are TGTGCCAGCAGCTTACGGCTAGCGGTCGCCTACAATGAGCAGTTCTTC.

This chain connects TRBV6-5 to TRBJ1-1; TRBD1 agrees at 8 bases. J was trimmed by 8 bases and V by 3 bases; bases with no gene match: 8. The CDR3 runs 14 residues. Germline CDR1 MNHEY, CDR2 SVGAGI. The CDR3 nucleotides are TGTGCCAGCAGTTATTCGGCAGGGGGCGACGAAGCTTTCTTT. As protein: CASSYSAGGDEAFF.

This clone came up a few times. The chain couples TRBV28 to TRBJ1-1; weak D call: TRBD1 (6 bases). The V gene's germline CDR1 is MDHEN and CDR2 SYDVKM. V was trimmed by 4 bases and J by 4 bases, leaving 10 bases between them. The CDR3 extends over 13 amino acids. The CDR3 DNA reads TGTGCCAGCAGTTGGCAGGGGAGCACTGAAGCTTTCTTT. Its protein product is CASSWQGSTEAFF.

This chain joins TRBV6-1 and TRBJ1-1; D gene unclear. CDR1 is MNHNS, CDR2 SASEGT, per germline. The germline V and J ends were trimmed by 8 bases and 4 bases, with 14 bases remaining between them. This CDR3 is built from 13 residues. For the CDR3, the DNA is TGTGCCAGCGCCGTATTCCCCGGCACTGAAGCTTTCTTT. The encoded protein is CASAVFPGTEAFF.

The rearrangement uses TRBV7-9 and TRBJ2-6; 10 bases are a match to TRBD1. The CDR3 has 17 residues. J gave up 1 base and V 2 bases, and 2 bases lay outside the gene matches. Germline CDR1 and CDR2: SEHNR and FQNEAQ (reference sequence). The CDR3 spells CASSLPGQGSGANVLTF. DNA of the CDR3: TGTGCCAGCAGCTTACCGGGACAGGGGTCTGGGGCCAACGTCCTGACTTTC. Complete variable domain (other parts from reference TRBV7-9 and TRBJ2-6): DTGVSQNPRHKITKRGQNVTFRCDPISEHNRLYWYRQTLGQGPEFLTYFQNEAQLEKSRLLSDRFSAERPKGSFSTLEIQRTEQGDSAMYLCASSLPGQGSGANVLTFGAGSRLTVL.

Only one count was recorded for this clone. This chain joins TRBV7-8 and TRBJ2-5; unclear D gene. Germline values: CDR1 SGHVS, CDR2 FQNEAQ. V lost 0 bases and J lost 5, with 19 bases in between. The CDR3 totals 17 residues. For the CDR3, the DNA is TGTGCCAGCAGCTTAGCGAAGGTAACGACTTTGATCGAGACCCAGTACTTC. This sequence encodes CASSLAKVTTLIETQYF. Supplemented by reference TRBV7-8 and TRBJ2-5, the full variable domain reads GAGVSQSPRYKVAKRGQDVALRCDPISGHVSLFWYQQALGQGPEFLTYFQNEAQLDKSGLPSDRFFAERPEGSVSTLKIQRTQQEDSAVYLCASSLAKVTTLIETQYFGPGTRLLVL.